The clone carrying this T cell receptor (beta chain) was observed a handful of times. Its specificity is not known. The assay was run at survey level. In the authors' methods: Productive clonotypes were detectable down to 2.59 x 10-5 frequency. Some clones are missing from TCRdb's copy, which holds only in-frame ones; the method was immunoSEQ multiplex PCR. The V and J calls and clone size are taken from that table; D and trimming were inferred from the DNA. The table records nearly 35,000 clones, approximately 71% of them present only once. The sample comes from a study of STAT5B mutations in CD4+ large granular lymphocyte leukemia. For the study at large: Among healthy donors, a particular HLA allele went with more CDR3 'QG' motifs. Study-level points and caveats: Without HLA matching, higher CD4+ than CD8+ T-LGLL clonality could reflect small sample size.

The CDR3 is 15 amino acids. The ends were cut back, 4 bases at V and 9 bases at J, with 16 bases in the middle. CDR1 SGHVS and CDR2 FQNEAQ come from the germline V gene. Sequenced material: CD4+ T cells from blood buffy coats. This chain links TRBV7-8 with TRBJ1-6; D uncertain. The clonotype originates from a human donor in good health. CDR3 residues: CASSSPRLPGSPLHF. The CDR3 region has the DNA TGTGCCAGCAGCTCCCCGCGGTTGCCGGGTTCACCCCTCCACTTT.